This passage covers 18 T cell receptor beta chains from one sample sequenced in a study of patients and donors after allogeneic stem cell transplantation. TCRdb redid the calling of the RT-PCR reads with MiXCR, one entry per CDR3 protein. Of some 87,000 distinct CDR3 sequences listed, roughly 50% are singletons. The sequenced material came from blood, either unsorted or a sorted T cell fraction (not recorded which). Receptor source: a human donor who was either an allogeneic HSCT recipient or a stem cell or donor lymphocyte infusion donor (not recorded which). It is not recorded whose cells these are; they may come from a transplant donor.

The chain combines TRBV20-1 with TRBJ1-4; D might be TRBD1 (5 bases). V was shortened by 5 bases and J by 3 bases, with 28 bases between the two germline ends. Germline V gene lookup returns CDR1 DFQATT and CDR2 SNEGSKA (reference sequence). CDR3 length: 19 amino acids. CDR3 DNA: TGCAGTGCTTCCGGGGCCGCCAGGGAGTCGATCCCTTCTAATGAAAAACTGTTTTTT. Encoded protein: CSASGAARESIPSNEKLFF.

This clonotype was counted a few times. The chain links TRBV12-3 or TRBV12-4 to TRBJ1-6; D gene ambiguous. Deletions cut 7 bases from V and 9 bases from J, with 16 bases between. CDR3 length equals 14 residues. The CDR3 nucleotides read TGTGCCAGCACCCGGACGGGAGGAGGTTCACCCCTCCACTTT. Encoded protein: CASTRTGGGSPLHF.

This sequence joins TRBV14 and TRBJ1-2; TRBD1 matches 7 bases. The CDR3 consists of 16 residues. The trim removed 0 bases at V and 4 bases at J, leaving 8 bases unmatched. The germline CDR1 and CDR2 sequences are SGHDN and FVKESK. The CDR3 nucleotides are TGTGCCAGCAGCCAAGATAACAGGGGACGAGGCTATGGCTACACCTTC. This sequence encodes CASSQDNRGRGYGYTF.

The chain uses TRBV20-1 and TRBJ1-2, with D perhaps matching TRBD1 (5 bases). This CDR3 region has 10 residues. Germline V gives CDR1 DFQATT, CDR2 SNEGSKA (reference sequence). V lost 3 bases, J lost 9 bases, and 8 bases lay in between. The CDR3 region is CSARTESYTF. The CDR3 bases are TGCAGTGCTAGGACAGAAAGCTACACCTTC.

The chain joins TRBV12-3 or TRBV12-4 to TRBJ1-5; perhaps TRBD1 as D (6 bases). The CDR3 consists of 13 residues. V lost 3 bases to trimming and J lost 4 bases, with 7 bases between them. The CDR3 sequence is CASSFQGNQPQHF. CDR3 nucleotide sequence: TGTGCCAGCAGTTTCCAGGGGAATCAGCCCCAGCATTTT.

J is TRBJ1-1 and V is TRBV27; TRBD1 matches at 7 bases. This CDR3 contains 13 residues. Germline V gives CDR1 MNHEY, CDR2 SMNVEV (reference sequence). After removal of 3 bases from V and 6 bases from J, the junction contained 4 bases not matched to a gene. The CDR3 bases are TGTGCCAGCAGTTTCCAGGGGGGGCCTGAAGCTTTCTTT. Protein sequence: CASSFQGGPEAFF.

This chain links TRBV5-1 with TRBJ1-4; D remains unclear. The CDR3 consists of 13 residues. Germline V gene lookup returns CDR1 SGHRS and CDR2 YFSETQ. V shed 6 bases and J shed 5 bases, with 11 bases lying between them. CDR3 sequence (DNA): TGCGCCAGCAAAGGCCAAAGGAATGAAAAACTGTTTTTT. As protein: CASKGQRNEKLFF.

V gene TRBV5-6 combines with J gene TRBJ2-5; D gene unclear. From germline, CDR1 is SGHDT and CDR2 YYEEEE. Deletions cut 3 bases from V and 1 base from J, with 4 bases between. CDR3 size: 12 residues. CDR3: CASSWTQETQYF. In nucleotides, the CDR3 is TGTGCCAGCAGCTGGACCCAAGAGACCCAGTACTTC.

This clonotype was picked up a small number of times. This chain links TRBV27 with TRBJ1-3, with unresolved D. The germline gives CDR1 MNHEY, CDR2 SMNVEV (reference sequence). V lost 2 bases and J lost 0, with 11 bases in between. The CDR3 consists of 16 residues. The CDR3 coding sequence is TGTGCCAGCAGTTTAGAGTATTCGAGCTCTGGAAACACCATATATTTT. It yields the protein CASSLEYSSSGNTIYF.

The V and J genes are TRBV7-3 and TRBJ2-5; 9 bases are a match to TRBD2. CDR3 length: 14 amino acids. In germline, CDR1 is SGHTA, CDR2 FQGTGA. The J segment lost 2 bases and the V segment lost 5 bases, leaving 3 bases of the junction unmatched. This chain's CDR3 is CASSRLAGQETQYF. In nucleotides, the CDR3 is TGTGCCAGCAGCCGTCTAGCGGGACAAGAGACCCAGTACTTC. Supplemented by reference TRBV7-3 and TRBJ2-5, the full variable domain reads GAGVSQTPSNKVTEKGKYVELRCDPISGHTALYWYRQSLGQGPEFLIYFQGTGAADDSGLPNDRFFAVRPEGSVSTLKIQRTERGDSAVYLCASSRLAGQETQYFGPGTRLLVL.

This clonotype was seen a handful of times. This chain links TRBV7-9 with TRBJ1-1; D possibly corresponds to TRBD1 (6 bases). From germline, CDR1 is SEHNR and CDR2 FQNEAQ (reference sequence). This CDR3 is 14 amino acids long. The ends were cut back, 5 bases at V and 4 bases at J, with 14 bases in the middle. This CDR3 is CASSQQGSVTEAFF. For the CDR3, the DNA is TGTGCCAGCAGCCAGCAGGGGTCGGTCACTGAAGCTTTCTTT.

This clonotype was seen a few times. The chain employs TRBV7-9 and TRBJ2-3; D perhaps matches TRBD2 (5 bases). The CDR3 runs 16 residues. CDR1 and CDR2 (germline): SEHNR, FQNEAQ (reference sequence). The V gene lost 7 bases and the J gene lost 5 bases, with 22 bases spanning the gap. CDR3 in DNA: TGTGCCAGCAACAAGATACTCAGCGGTGCGGGAGATACGCAGTATTTT. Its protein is CASNKILSGAGDTQYF.

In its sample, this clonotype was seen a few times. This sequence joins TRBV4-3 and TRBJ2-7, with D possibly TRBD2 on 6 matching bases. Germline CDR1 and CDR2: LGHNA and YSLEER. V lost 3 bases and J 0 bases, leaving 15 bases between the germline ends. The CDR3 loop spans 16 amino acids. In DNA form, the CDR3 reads TGCGCCAGCAGCCATTCTTCGGGGGATCTCTCCTACGAGCAGTACTTC. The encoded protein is CASSHSSGDLSYEQYF.

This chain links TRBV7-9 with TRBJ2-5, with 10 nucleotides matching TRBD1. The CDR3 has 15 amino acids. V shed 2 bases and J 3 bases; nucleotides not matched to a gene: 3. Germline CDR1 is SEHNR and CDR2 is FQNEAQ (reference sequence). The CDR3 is CASSLRGTGEETQYF. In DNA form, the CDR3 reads TGTGCCAGCAGCTTACGGGGGACAGGGGAAGAGACCCAGTACTTC.

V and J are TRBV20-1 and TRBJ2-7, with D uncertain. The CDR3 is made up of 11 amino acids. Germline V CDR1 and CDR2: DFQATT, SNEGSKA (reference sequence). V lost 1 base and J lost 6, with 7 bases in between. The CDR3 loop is CSARVGSEQYF. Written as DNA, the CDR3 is TGCAGTGCTAGAGTCGGCTCCGAGCAGTACTTC.

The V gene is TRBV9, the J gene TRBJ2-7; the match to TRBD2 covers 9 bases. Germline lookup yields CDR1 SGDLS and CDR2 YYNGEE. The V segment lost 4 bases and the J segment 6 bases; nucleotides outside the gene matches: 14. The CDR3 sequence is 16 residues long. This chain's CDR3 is CASSTAAGLAASEQYF. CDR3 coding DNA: TGTGCCAGCAGCACCGCCGCGGGACTAGCCGCGAGCGAGCAGTACTTC.

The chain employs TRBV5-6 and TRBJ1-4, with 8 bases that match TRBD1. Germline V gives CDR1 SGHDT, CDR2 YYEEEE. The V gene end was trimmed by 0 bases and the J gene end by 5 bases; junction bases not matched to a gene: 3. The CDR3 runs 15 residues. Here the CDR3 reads CASSLAGGVNEKLFF. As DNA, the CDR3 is TGTGCCAGCAGCTTGGCAGGGGGCGTAAATGAAAAACTGTTTTTT. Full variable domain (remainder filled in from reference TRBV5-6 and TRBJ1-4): DAGVTQSPTHLIKTRGQQVTLRCSPKSGHDTVSWYQQALGQGPQFIFQYYEEEERQRGNFPDRFSGHQFPNYSSELNVNALLLGDSALYLCASSLAGGVNEKLFFGSGTQLSVL.

The CDR3 nucleotides are TGTGCCACCAGCAAAGGGGATTCACCCCTCCACTTT. Translation: CATSKGDSPLHF. V usage is TRBV15 and J usage is TRBJ1-6, with a possible D match to TRBD1 (5 bases). The CDR3 covers 12 residues. With 4 bases removed from V and 8 bases from J, the gap between germline ends came to 6 bases. Germline CDR1 reads LNHNV; CDR2 reads YYDKDF (reference sequence).